These 21 T cell receptor beta chains came from one sample sequenced in a study of Graves' ophthalmopathy and Graves' hyperthyroidism. Using RNA transcripts, the TCR beta CDR3 regions were amplified. An opening RT-PCR round employed HTBI primers and preceded a second-round multiplex PCR. Using its own MiXCR run on the multiplex PCR reads, TCRdb lists one record per CDR3 protein. Altogether approximately 700,000 distinct CDR3 sequences are present, over 40% being singletons, with the ten largest covering 3.3%. Input material: peripheral blood. All receptors come from an adult man with Graves' ophthalmopathy.

The gene calls are TRBV4-1 and TRBJ1-1, with D possibly being TRBD1 (6 bases). Trimming pared 0 bases from V and 1 base from J, leaving 12 bases between. The germline V gene has CDR1 MGHRA and CDR2 YSYEKL. CDR3 length: 16 amino acids. The CDR3 nucleotides are TGCGCCAGCAGCCAAGATAAAGGGGGAAAGAACACTGAAGCTTTCTTT. Amino acid sequence: CASSQDKGGKNTEAFF.

This chain joins TRBV7-3 and TRBJ1-2; D gene unclear. Germline CDR1 SGHTA, CDR2 FQGTGA. Trimming took 11 bases from V and 2 from J, leaving 18 bases between them. The CDR3 loop spans 14 amino acids. The CDR3, as DNA: TGTGCCTGGAGTGTACGCTGGGAAAACTATGGCTACACCTTC. Translation gives CAWSVRWENYGYTF.

This clonotype came up many times. V is TRBV20-1 and J is TRBJ1-2; a weak D match, TRBD1 (5 bases). With 3 bases removed from V and 5 bases from J, the gap between germline ends came to 13 bases. Germline V CDR1 and CDR2: DFQATT, SNEGSKA (reference sequence). The CDR3 runs 13 residues. DNA for the CDR3: TGCAGTGCTAGTGGGCAGGGTTCGTATGGCTACACCTTC. This codes for CSASGQGSYGYTF.

This chain uses TRBV25-1 with TRBJ2-7, with 13 bases matching TRBD2. The V and J ends lost 11 bases and 6 bases, in that order; junction bases with no gene match: 13. The CDR3 is 15 residues long. The germline CDR1 and CDR2 sequences are MGHDK and SYGVNS. This chain's CDR3 is CAWTGLAGVTGEQYF. As DNA, the CDR3 is TGTGCCTGGACAGGACTAGCGGGAGTAACAGGCGAGCAGTACTTC.

Notes on this clonotype: This may arise from a read error, as a much more abundant clone is one base away. The chain couples TRBV7-3 to TRBJ2-7; D is perhaps TRBD1 (5 bases). The CDR3 runs to 13 residues. CDR1 and CDR2 (germline): SGHTA, FQGTGA. The CDR3 sequence: CASSLRQSYEQHF. In DNA form, the CDR3 reads TGTGCCAGCAGCCTGAGACAGTCCTACGAGCAGCACTTC.

About this clonotype itself: A much larger clone sits a single nucleotide away, making a read error possible. The V and J genes are TRBV5-1 and TRBJ2-7; D perhaps matches TRBD2 (5 bases). V shed 2 bases and J shed 9 bases, with 15 bases lying between them. CDR1 SGHRS and CDR2 YFSETQ come from the germline V gene. This CDR3 spans 13 amino acids. The CDR3: CASSFTGETWQYF. The DNA for the CDR3 is TGCGCCAGCAGCTTCACCGGGGAAACGTGGCAGTACTTC.

This rearrangement joins TRBV2 to TRBJ1-1; TRBD1 matches 9 bases. The germline gives CDR1 SNHLY, CDR2 FYNNEI. This CDR3 has 14 residues. With V trimmed by 5 bases and J by 4 bases, 5 bases remained unmatched. CDR3 protein: CASSPGTGPTEAFF. The CDR3 DNA reads TGTGCCAGCAGTCCCGGGACAGGGCCCACTGAAGCTTTCTTT.

At least ten counts were recorded for this clonotype. The rearrangement joins TRBV12-3 or TRBV12-4 to TRBJ1-5; D may be TRBD1 (6 bases). V lost 5 bases and J lost 1, with 9 bases in between. The CDR3 covers 14 residues. For the CDR3, the DNA is TGTGCCAGCAGTCACAGGGAGAGCAATCAGCCCCAGCATTTT. Protein sequence: CASSHRESNQPQHF.

This clonotype showed up many times. V is TRBV19 and J is TRBJ1-5; 7 bases agree with TRBD1. This CDR3 is 17 amino acids long. The V gene's germline CDR1 is LNHDA and CDR2 SQIVND (reference sequence). The V and J ends lost 5 bases and 0 bases, in that order; junction bases with no gene match: 10. DNA for the CDR3: TGTGCCAGTAGTGCTCAGGGGGGGGCGACTAGCAATCAGCCCCAGCATTTT. It yields the protein CASSAQGGATSNQPQHF.

This clonotype was seen many times. This rearrangement joins TRBV2 to TRBJ1-5; no clear D. The CDR3 loop spans 16 amino acids. V lost 4 bases and J 1 base, leaving 14 bases between the germline ends. CDR1 and CDR2 (germline): SNHLY, FYNNEI. CDR3 amino acids: CASSAGYRVSNQPQHF. The CDR3 DNA sequence: TGTGCCAGCAGTGCGGGGTATAGGGTCAGCAATCAGCCCCAGCATTTT.

This clonotype was seen many times. The chain combines TRBV9 with TRBJ2-2, with D possibly matching TRBD2 (5 bases). The CDR3 has 16 residues. V was trimmed by 2 bases and J by 0 bases, leaving 11 bases between them. The germline gives CDR1 SGDLS, CDR2 YYNGEE. CDR3 DNA: TGTGCCAGCAGCGTGGATTGGACTGCGAACACCGGGGAGCTGTTTTTT. This translates into CASSVDWTANTGELFF.

V usage is TRBV7-2 and J usage is TRBJ1-6, with a possible D match to TRBD1 (5 bases). This CDR3 region has 15 residues. V lost 3 bases, J lost 13 bases, and 19 bases lay in between. Germline CDR1 is SGHTA and CDR2 is FQGNSA. The CDR3 protein is CASSFLGEGNQPLHF. The CDR3 nucleotides are TGTGCCAGCAGCTTTCTGGGGGAAGGCAATCAGCCCCTCCACTTT.

This clonotype was recorded at least ten times. Here the CDR3 reads CSANTHNEKLFF. In DNA form, the CDR3 reads TGCAGCGCGAACACCCACAATGAAAAACTGTTTTTT. The chain links TRBV29-1 to TRBJ1-4; no reliable D call. V lost 7 bases to trimming and J lost 5 bases, with 11 bases between them. This CDR3 spans 12 amino acids. Germline assignment: CDR1 SQVTM and CDR2 ANQGSEA. The entire variable domain, with the rest obtained from reference TRBV29-1 and TRBJ1-4, is as follows: SAVISQKPSRDICQRGTSLTIQCQVDSQVTMMFWYRQQPGQSLTLIATANQGSEATYESGFVIDKFPISRPNLTFSTLTVSNMSPEDSSIYLCSANTHNEKLFFGSGTQLSVL.

This clonotype occurred a few times. This rearrangement joins TRBV5-1 to TRBJ2-5, with unresolved D. From germline, CDR1 is SGHRS and CDR2 YFSETQ. Trimming took off 1 base at V and 1 base at J, with 11 bases between the two ends. The CDR3 has 15 residues. Here the CDR3 DNA reads TGCGCCAGCAGCTTGAACGTATACAGCCAAGAGACCCAGTACTTC. Protein: CASSLNVYSQETQYF.

The chain uses TRBV12-5 and TRBJ1-2; TRBD1 is a possible D gene (5 bases). This CDR3 is 12 amino acids long. CDR1 and CDR2 (germline): LGHNT, FRNRAP. The CDR3 DNA follows: TGTGCCAGCAGCTCAGAGGGGCTTGGCTACACCTTC. It encodes CASSSEGLGYTF.

The chain recombines TRBV19 with TRBJ1-2; D is unresolved. This CDR3 is built from 14 residues. The V gene's germline CDR1 is LNHDA and CDR2 SQIVND (reference sequence). The V end lost 3 bases, the J end lost 3 bases, and 11 bases lay between the germline ends. The CDR3 spells CASSMARWDYGYTF. CDR3 nucleotide sequence: TGTGCCAGTAGTATGGCAAGGTGGGACTATGGCTACACCTTC.

The chain employs TRBV2 and TRBJ2-2, with TRBD1 matching over 10 bases. Germline V gene sequence: CDR1 SNHLY, CDR2 FYNNEI. V lost 6 bases to trimming and J lost 7 bases; unmatched junction nucleotides: 8. The length of the CDR3 is 15 residues. The CDR3 protein is CASRPRQGAGGELFF. The DNA for the CDR3 is TGTGCCAGCAGACCTAGACAGGGGGCGGGCGGGGAGCTGTTTTTT.

A few counts support this clonotype. V gene TRBV4-1 combines with J gene TRBJ2-6, with a tentative D call TRBD1 (5 bases). This CDR3 region has 18 residues. Trimming took 1 base from V and 0 from J, leaving 13 bases between them. Per germline, CDR1 MGHRA and CDR2 YSYEKL. Written as DNA, the CDR3 is TGCGCCAGCAGCCAAGTCTCAGGGTATGTCTCTGGGGCCAACGTCCTGACTTTC. Translating it yields CASSQVSGYVSGANVLTF.

Points on this clonotype: This may stem from a read error, because a much larger clone lies one nucleotide away. This chain uses TRBV20-1 with TRBJ2-5; possible D gene TRBD1, 5 bases. The CDR3 is made up of 14 amino acids. V was cut by 5 bases and J by 5 bases, with 18 bases left in between. CDR1 is DFQATT, CDR2 SNEGSKA, per germline (reference sequence). The CDR3 coding sequence is TGCAGTGCTCCCCTGGGGCAGTTAAGGGAGACCCAGTACTTC. Translation: CSAPLGQLRETQYF.

V usage is TRBV10-2 and J usage is TRBJ2-7, with a tentative D call TRBD1 (5 bases). The CDR3 is 15 amino acids. Germline V gives CDR1 WSHSY, CDR2 SAAADI. V lost 0 bases and J lost 1, with 10 bases in between. Here the CDR3 reads CASSESRQRSYEQYF. In DNA, the CDR3 is TGCGCCAGCAGTGAGTCGCGACAGAGGTCCTACGAGCAGTACTTC.

CDR3 region: CSARVILTDLRVGPEAFF. The CDR3 DNA reads TGCAGTGCTAGAGTAATTTTGACAGATCTACGAGTTGGGCCTGAAGCTTTCTTT. The chain carries TRBV20-1 and TRBJ1-1; D is perhaps TRBD1 (5 bases). Looked up from germline, CDR1 is DFQATT and CDR2 is SNEGSKA (reference sequence). This CDR3 spans 18 amino acids. Trimming removed 1 base from V and 6 bases from J, with 27 bases in between.